This record looks at one TCR beta chain sequence and its context. The PCR made use of 60 Vbeta and 13 Jbeta primers. Sequencing used immunoSEQ multiplex PCR; TCRdb keeps in-frame clones, though not all of them. Counted here are about 170,000 clones, around three quarters occurring once; the ten biggest clones make up approximately 2.2%. Trimming removed 7 bases at V and 3 bases at J, with 18 bases between. The CDR3 loop spans 15 amino acids. Germline V lookup: CDR1 LNHDA, CDR2 SQIVND (reference sequence). The data were obtained in a study of cytomegalovirus exposure and HLA in healthy donors. Sequences were obtained from PBMCs. The sequence came from a woman in her twenties or thirties in good health and CMV-seropositive. The genes are TRBV19 and TRBJ1-1, with D unclear. The CDR3 is CASTPFLGSYTEAFF. CDR3 in DNA: TGTGCCAGTACCCCTTTTCTGGGGAGTTACACTGAAGCTTTCTTT.